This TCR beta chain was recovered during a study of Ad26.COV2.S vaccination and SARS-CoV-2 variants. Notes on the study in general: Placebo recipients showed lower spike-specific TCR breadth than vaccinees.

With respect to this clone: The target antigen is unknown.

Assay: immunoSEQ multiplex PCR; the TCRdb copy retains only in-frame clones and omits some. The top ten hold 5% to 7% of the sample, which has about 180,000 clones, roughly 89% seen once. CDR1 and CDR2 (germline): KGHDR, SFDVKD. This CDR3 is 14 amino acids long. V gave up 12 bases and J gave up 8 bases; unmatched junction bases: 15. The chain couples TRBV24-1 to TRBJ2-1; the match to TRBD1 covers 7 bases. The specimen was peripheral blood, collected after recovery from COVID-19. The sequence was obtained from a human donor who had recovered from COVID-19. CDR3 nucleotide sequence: TGTGCCTCCCCCGGGGACAGAAAAAGCTATGAGCAGTTCTTC. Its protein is CASPGDRKSYEQFF.